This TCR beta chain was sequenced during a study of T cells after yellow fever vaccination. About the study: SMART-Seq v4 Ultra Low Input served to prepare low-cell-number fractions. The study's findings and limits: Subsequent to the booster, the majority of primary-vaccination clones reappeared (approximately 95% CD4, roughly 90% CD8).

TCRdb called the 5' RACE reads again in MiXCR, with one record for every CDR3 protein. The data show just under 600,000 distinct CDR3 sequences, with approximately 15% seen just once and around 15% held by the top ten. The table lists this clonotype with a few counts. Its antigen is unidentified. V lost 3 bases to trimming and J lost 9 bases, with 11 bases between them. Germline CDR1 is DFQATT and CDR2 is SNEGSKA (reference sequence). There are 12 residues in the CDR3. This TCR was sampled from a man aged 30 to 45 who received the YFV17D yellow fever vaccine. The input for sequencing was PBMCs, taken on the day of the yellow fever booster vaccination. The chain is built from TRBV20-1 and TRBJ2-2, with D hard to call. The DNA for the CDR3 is TGCAGTGCTAGGGCAGATAGCCGGGAGCTGTTTTTT. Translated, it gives CSARADSRELFF.